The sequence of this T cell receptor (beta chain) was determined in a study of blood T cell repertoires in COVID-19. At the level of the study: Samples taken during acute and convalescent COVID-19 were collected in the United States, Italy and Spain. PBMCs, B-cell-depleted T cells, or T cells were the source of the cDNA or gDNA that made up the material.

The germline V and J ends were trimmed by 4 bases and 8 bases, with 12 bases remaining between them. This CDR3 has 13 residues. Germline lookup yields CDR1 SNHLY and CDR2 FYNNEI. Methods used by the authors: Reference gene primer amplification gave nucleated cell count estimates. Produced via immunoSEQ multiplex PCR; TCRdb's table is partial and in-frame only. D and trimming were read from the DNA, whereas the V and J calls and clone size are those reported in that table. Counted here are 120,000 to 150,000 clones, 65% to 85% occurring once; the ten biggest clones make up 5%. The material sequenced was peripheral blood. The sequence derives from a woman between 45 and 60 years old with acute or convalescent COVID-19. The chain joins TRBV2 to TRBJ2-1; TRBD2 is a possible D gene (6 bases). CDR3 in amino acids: CASSGGPGDEQFF. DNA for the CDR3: TGTGCCAGCAGTGGGGGCCCGGGGGATGAGCAGTTCTTC.